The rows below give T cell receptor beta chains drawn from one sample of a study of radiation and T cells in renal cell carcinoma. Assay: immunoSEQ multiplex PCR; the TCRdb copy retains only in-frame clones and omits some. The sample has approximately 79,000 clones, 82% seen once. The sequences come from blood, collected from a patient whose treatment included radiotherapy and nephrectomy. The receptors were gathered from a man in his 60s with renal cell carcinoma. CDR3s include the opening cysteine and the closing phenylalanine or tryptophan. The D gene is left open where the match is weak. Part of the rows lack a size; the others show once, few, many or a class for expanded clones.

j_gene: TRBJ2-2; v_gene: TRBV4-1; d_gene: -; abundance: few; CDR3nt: TGCGCCAGCAGCCCCCGTGAGGGGACCGGGGAGCTGTTTTTT; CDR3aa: CASSPREGTGELFF
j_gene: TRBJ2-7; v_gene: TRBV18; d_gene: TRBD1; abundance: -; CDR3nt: TGTGCCAGCTCACCGTACAGGGGAAGCTCCTACGAGCAGTACTTC; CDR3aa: CASSPYRGSSYEQYF
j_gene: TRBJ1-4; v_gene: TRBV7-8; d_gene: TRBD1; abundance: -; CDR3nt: TGTGCCAGCGGTGAAGTGGGACAGGGGGTAGGAAAACTGTTTTTT; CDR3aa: CASGEVGQGVGKLFF
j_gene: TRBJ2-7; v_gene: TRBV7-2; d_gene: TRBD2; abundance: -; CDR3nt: TGTGCCAGCAGCTCAAGCAGGACTAGCGGGTACGAGCAGTACTTC; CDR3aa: CASSSSRTSGYEQYF
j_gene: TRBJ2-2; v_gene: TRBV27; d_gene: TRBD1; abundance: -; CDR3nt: TGTGCCAGCAGTTTAGCAGGGGGCACCGGGGAGCTGTTTTTT; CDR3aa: CASSLAGGTGELFF
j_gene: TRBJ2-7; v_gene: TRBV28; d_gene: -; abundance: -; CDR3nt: TGTGCCAGCAGTAGTGGCCGATTGCAGTACTTC; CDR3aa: CASSSGRLQYF
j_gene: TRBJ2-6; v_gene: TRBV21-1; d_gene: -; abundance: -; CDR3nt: TGTGCCAGCAGCAAAGCGCTGGGGACAATAGTTTCTGGGGCCAACGTCCTGACTTTC; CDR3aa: CASSKALGTIVSGANVLTF
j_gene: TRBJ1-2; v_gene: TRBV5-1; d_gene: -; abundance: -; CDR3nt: TGCGCCAGCAGACTAGGGACACCGTCTAACTATGGCTACACCTTC; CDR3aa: CASRLGTPSNYGYTF
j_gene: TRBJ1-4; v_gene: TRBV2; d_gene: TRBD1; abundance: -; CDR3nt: TGTGCCAGCAGTGAATCAAGACAGGGCTCGGGGAAACTGTTTTTT; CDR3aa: CASSESRQGSGKLFF
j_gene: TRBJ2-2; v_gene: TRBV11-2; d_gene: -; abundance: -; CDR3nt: TGTGCCAGCAGCTTATTTAATGTTGGCACCGGGGAGCTGTTTTTT; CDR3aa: CASSLFNVGTGELFF
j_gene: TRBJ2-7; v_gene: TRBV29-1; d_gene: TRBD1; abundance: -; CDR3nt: TGCAGCGTTGCCCCAGGGACAGCCTACGAGCAGTACTTC; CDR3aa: CSVAPGTAYEQYF
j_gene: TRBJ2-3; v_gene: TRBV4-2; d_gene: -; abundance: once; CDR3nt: TGTGCCAGCAGCCAAGAGGGTACAGATACGCAGTATTTT; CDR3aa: CASSQEGTDTQYF
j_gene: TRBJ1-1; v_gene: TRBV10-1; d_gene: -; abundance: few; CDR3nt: TGCGCCAGCAGGGAAGACAGCAACACTGAAGCTTTCTTT; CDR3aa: CASREDSNTEAFF
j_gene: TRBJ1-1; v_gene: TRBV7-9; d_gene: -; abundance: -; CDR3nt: TGTGCCAGCAGCTTATCAGGGAACACTGAAGCTTTCTTT; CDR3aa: CASSLSGNTEAFF
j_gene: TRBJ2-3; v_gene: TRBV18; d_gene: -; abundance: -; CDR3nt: TGTGCCAGCTCACCAAGGTTAGGGGAATACACAGATACGCAGTATTTT; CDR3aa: CASSPRLGEYTDTQYF
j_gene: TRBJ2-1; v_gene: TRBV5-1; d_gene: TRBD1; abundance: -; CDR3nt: TGCGCCAGCAGCTTGAGCGGGACAGGGGCCAATGAGCAGTTCTTC; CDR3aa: CASSLSGTGANEQFF
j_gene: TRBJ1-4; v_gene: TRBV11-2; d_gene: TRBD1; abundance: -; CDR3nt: TGTGCCAGCAGCCCCGGGACAGGGACTAATGAAAAACTGTTTTTT; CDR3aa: CASSPGTGTNEKLFF
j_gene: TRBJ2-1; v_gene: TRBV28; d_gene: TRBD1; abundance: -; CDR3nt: TGTGCCAGTTTGACAGGGGTCCATGAGCAGTTCTTC; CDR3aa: CASLTGVHEQFF
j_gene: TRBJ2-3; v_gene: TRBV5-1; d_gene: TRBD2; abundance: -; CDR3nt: TGCGCCAGCAGCCTAGGACTAGCGGGATTGTCAGCGGGTACGCAGTATTTT; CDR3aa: CASSLGLAGLSAGTQYF
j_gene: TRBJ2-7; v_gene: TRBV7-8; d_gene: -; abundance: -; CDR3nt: TGTGCCAGCAGCTTCGGCGGATACTACTCCGAGCAGTACTTC; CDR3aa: CASSFGGYYSEQYF
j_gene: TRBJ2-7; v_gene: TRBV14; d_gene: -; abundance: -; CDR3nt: TGTGCCAGCAGCCAAGGCCGCGCAGGGGGGGCGCAGGTCTACGAGCAGTACTTC; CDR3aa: CASSQGRAGGAQVYEQYF
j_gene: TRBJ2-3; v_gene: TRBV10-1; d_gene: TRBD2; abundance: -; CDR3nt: TGCGCCAGCAGTGAGTCGGGGGACTACCTTAATACGCAGTATTTT; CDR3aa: CASSESGDYLNTQYF
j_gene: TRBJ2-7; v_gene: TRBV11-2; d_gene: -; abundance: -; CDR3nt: TGTGCCAGCAGCTTGGGGTTCTCAGACTACGAGCAGTACTTC; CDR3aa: CASSLGFSDYEQYF
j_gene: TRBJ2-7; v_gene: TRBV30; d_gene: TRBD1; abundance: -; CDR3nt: TGTGCCTGGAGGACGGGGCTACCTACTAACCGGGACAGGGGGTACGAGCAGTACTTC; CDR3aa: CAWRTGLPTNRDRGYEQYF
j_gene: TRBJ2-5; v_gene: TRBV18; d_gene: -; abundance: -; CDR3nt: TGTGCCAGCTCACCCCTTCCGGCGGAAGTACAAGAGACCCAGTACTTC; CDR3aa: CASSPLPAEVQETQYF
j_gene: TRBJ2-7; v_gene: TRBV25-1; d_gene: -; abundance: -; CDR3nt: TGTGCCAGCAGTTCTGGTATAGGGACCTACGAGCAGTACTTC; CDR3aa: CASSSGIGTYEQYF
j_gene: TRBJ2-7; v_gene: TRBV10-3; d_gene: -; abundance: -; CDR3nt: TGTGCCATCAGTGAGAATGGACGGGACGAGCAGTACTTC; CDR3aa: CAISENGRDEQYF
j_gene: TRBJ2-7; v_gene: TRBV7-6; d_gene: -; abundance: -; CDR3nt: TGTGCCAGCAGCCCGCCGAGGGCTGGCGAGCAGTACTTC; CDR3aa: CASSPPRAGEQYF
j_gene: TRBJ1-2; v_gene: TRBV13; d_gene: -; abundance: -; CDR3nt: TGTGCCAGCAGCTTAGAAGGCTATGGCTACACCTTC; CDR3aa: CASSLEGYGYTF
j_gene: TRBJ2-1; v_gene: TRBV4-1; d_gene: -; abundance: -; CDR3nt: TGCGCCAGCAGCCAAGCCCCCCGGGGCGCCAAGTACAATGAGCAGTTCTTC; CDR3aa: CASSQAPRGAKYNEQFF
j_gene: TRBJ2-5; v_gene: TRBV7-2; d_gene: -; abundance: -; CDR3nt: TGTGCCAGCAGCTTAGCTGGACAGTTCCAAGAGACCCAGTACTTC; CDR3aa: CASSLAGQFQETQYF
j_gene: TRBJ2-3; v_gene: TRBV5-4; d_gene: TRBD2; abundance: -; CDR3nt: TGCGCCAGCAGCCATTCTAGCGGGAGGGGGGATACGCAGTATTTT; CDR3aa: CASSHSSGRGDTQYF
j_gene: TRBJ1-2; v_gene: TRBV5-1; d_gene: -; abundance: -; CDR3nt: TGCGCCAGCAGCTTGGTGGGTAGTCGAGGCTACACCTTC; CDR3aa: CASSLVGSRGYTF
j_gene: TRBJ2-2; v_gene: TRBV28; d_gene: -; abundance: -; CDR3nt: TGTGCCAGCAGTTTAGGGATGGTTTCCCCGCCCGGGGAGCTGTTTTTT; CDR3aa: CASSLGMVSPPGELFF
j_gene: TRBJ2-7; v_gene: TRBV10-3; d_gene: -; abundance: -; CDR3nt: TGTGCCATCAGTGAAAGCCACGAGCAGTACTTC; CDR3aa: CAISESHEQYF
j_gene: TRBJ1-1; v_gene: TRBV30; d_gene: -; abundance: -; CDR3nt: TGTGCCTGGAGTGGTTCGAACACTGAAGCTTTCTTT; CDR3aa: CAWSGSNTEAFF
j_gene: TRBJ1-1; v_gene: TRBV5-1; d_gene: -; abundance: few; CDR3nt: TGCGCCAGCAGCTTTAATCTTAATCTGAACACTGAAGCTTTCTTT; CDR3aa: CASSFNLNLNTEAFF
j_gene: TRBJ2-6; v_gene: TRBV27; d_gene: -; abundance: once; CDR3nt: TGTGCCAGCAGTTTGACAGGACAGGACGAGGGACTTTACTCTGGGGCCAACGTCCTGACTTTC; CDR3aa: CASSLTGQDEGLYSGANVLTF
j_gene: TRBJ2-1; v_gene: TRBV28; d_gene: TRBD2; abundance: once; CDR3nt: TGTGCCAGCACCGGGGGACTAGCGGTACGCTCCTACAATGAGCAGTTCTTC; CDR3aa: CASTGGLAVRSYNEQFF
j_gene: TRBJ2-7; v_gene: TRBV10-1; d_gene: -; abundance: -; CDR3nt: TGCGCCAGCAGTGATTATGAAAGAGCCTACGAGCAGTACTTC; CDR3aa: CASSDYERAYEQYF
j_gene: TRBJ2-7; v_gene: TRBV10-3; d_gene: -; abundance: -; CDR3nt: TGTGCCAGCAGGGTGGGACAAAGTATGGCCGAGCAGTACTTC; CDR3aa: CASRVGQSMAEQYF
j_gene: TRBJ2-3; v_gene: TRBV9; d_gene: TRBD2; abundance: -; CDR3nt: TGTGCCAGCAGCTTGGGACTAGCGGGAAGGGGGTCAGATACGCAGTATTTT; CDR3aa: CASSLGLAGRGSDTQYF